This T cell receptor beta chain was profiled in a study of PD-L1 blockade in urothelial cancer (dated by TCRdb to 2016 to 2017). About the study as a whole: Therapy was started in about 2014 for all patients, and atezolizumab 1,200 mg was administered intravenously every 3 weeks. About nine tenths of the roughly 30 patients were males with bladder-origin urothelial cancer, and about 65% of the roughly 30 reported a prior smoking history. Blood samples were analyzed at 3 weeks after treatment start (second dose) and at 6 weeks after treatment start. In the same patients, pretreatment tumors underwent whole exome sequencing and RNA sequencing in addition to TCR sequencing. Somatic, immune and clinical correlates of response to PD-L1 blockade with atezolizumab in urothelial cancer were the focus of an exploratory multi-omic analysis. Approximately 29 patients had pretreatment blood TCR-seq, about 25 had at least one posttreatment blood collection, and about 25 had tumor TCR-seq. Patients had an ECOG performance status of 0 or 1 and had received between 0 and 3 prior chemotherapy regimens. Durable clinical benefit was defined as progression-free survival longer than 6 months, and TCR features were also tested against progression-free and overall survival. A median of around 150,000 T cells and 83,000 or so unique TCRs was obtained from blood samples, and a median clonality of approximately 0.08 was observed. Pretreatment tumor samples, along with matched peripheral blood serially collected before and after atezolizumab treatment, were subjected to TCR sequencing. Nine patients achieved durable clinical benefit and some 21 did not. Results and caveats for the whole study, not just this receptor: Patients with durable benefit showed greater expansion of tumor-associated TCR clones in peripheral blood 3 weeks after starting treatment (n of about 20, p = 0.022). Because the sample size was small (n of about 30) and many of the analyses were exploratory, the results are meant to be hypothesis-generating. Improved progression-free and overall survival was associated with having pretreatment peripheral blood TCR clonality below the median.

What the time point label conveys for this sample: pretreatment peripheral blood. A total of around 30 patients with locally advanced or metastatic urothelial carcinoma, treated at Memorial Sloan Kettering on a trial protocol, made up the cohort. Peripheral blood mononuclear cells were collected pretreatment and during treatment, with between 1 and 8 total time points obtained per patient. The Qiagen DNeasy Blood extraction kit was used to purify genomic DNA from total PBMCs and tumor samples. PBMCs were collected pretreatment and during treatment and were isolated and stored as previously described. The cysteine opens and the phenylalanine closes a CDR3 of 16 amino acids. CDR3 DNA only is kept here, 48 bases in frame from base 1. The germline V gene (reference sequence) yields SGHNT for CDR1 and YYREEE for CDR2. Trimmed from V: 4 bases; trimmed from J: 5 bases; junction bases lacking a gene match: 7.

Each PCR received spiked-in synthetic TCR analog templates so that absolute template abundance could be estimated from read counts. Using the immunoSEQ assay, TCRbeta CDR3 regions were amplified from genomic DNA with bias-controlled V and J gene primers. Sequencing of rearranged TCRbeta segments was performed at approximately 20X coverage. The authors' pipeline ran thus. Sequencing errors were corrected by clustering, and CDR3s were annotated against IMGT so that V, D and J genes could be assigned. Only productive TCRbeta rearrangements were used in downstream analyses, excluding out-of-frame or stop-codon sequences. Clonality was calculated as one minus the Shannon entropy normalized by the log of the number of unique productive sequences. Clones differing between time points or between blood and tumor were identified using Fisher's exact test with Benjamini-Hochberg correction, with an adjusted p below 0.01 applied as the threshold. TCRdb re-hosts the immuneACCESS table, in-frame sequences only. Its copies lack some clones; in the studies checked, an unresolved V gene accounts for under half of them, and the cause for the rest is not known. The D gene and trimming were derived from the DNA, and the V and J assignments and clone size from that table. For this sample the table gives tens of thousands of clones, of which 85% to 90% were detected only once. The biggest ten clones account for approximately 4.5% of the sample.

Notes on this clone: Its antigen is unknown. Nothing much larger sits one base from this clone, and base qualities are not available.

The chain is made from TRBV5-4 and TRBJ2-1; TRBD2 lines up with 12 middle nucleotides. This sequence originates from a man in his 70s with urothelial cancer. The input for sequencing was PBMCs, taken around atezolizumab (anti-PD-L1) treatment. The nucleotide sequence is TGTGCCAGCAGCCCAACGAGGACTAGCGGGAACAATGAGCAGTTCTTC. This gives the protein CASSPTRTSGNNEQFF.